Listed below are T cell receptor beta chains from one sample, sequenced in a study of T-cell reconstitution after alpha-beta-depleted transplantation in children. TCRdb passed the PCR reads through MiXCR, listing each CDR3 protein once. Seen here are approximately 350,000 distinct CDR3 sequences, under 20% observed once, and the top ten hold just over 40%. Sequenced material: PBMCs, mostly from graft donor cells, taken 360 days after TCRalphabeta/CD19-depleted stem cell transplant. These receptors all stem from a male patient aged 2 to 10 who had a stem cell transplant for acute lymphoblastic leukemia, so the T cells may come from the graft donor. CDR3s include the opening cysteine and the closing phenylalanine or tryptophan. Each record gives: J gene, D gene, V gene, clone size, CDR3 DNA, CDR3 protein. A D gene is named only where the DNA matches it firmly. Where a row states a size, it is once, few, many or the class of an expanded clone; other rows omit it.

J: TRBJ2-1; D: TRBD2; V: TRBV13; size: NA; DNA: TGTGCCAGCAGCTCATCGGGGGGGAGGAGGATGGATGAGCAGTTCTTC; CDR3: CASSSSGGRRMDEQFF
J: TRBJ2-3; D: NA; V: TRBV28; size: NA; DNA: TGTGCCAGCAGTCGCGTGGGGGCTAGTACAGATACGCAGTATTTT; CDR3: CASSRVGASTDTQYF
J: TRBJ2-7; D: NA; V: TRBV5-1; size: NA; DNA: TGCGCCAGCAGCTTGGTGGTAGGGGACTACGAGCAGTACTTC; CDR3: CASSLVVGDYEQYF
J: TRBJ2-1; D: TRBD2; V: TRBV19; size: NA; DNA: TGTGCCAGTAGTCCACTAGCGAACTCCTACAATGAGCAGTTCTTC; CDR3: CASSPLANSYNEQFF
J: TRBJ2-1; D: NA; V: TRBV7-2; size: many; DNA: TGTGCCAGCAGAGGGCTAGGATCCCCTACCAATGAGCAGTTCTTC; CDR3: CASRGLGSPTNEQFF
J: TRBJ2-2; D: TRBD1; V: TRBV10-3; size: many; DNA: TGTGCCATCACCCCCGGGACAGGGGCGGGCACCGGGGAGCTGTTTTTT; CDR3: CAITPGTGAGTGELFF
J: TRBJ2-1; D: TRBD2; V: TRBV20-1; size: NA; DNA: TGCAGTGCTAGATTTGTGGCGGGAGATCCGAATGAGCAGTTCTTC; CDR3: CSARFVAGDPNEQFF
J: TRBJ1-5; D: TRBD1; V: TRBV6-1; size: few; DNA: TGTGCCAGCAGGTCGGGACAGGGATGGCAGCCCCAGCATTTT; CDR3: CASRSGQGWQPQHF
J: TRBJ2-7; D: NA; V: TRBV20-1; size: few; DNA: TGCAGTGCTAGAGATCTGGGAAGCTCCTACGAGCAGTACTTC; CDR3: CSARDLGSSYEQYF
J: TRBJ2-7; D: NA; V: TRBV27; size: few; DNA: TGTGCCAGCAGTTTGCCCTCCGGCCAGCAGTACTTC; CDR3: CASSLPSGQQYF
J: TRBJ2-7; D: NA; V: TRBV7-2; size: few; DNA: TGTGCCAGCAGCACCCGCGTGTCCTACGAGCAGTACTTC; CDR3: CASSTRVSYEQYF
J: TRBJ2-1; D: TRBD1; V: TRBV27; size: few; DNA: TGTGCCAGCAGTAGGGACAGGCGTCCTTCTGGCTCCTACAATGAGCAGTTCTTC; CDR3: CASSRDRRPSGSYNEQFF
J: TRBJ2-1; D: NA; V: TRBV28; size: few; DNA: TGTGCCAGCAAACAGGGTGGCGAGCAGTTCTTC; CDR3: CASKQGGEQFF
J: TRBJ2-3; D: NA; V: TRBV24-1; size: NA; DNA: TGTGCCACCAGTGATCCGGGACGGAGCACAGATACGCAGTATTTT; CDR3: CATSDPGRSTDTQYF
J: TRBJ2-3; D: TRBD2; V: TRBV10-3; size: NA; DNA: TGTGCCATCGGACTAGCGGGAGCTAGGGACACAGATACGCAGTATTTT; CDR3: CAIGLAGARDTDTQYF
J: TRBJ1-5; D: NA; V: TRBV28; size: many; DNA: TGTGCCAGCAGCCTACGGGGTTACAGCAATCAGCCCCAGCATTTT; CDR3: CASSLRGYSNQPQHF
J: TRBJ1-6; D: NA; V: TRBV7-3; size: many; DNA: TGTGCCAGCAGCTTAATGAAGGATTCACCCCTCCACTTT; CDR3: CASSLMKDSPLHF
J: TRBJ2-1; D: NA; V: TRBV9; size: NA; DNA: TGTGCCAGCAGCGACTTACAGGGTTCCTACAATGAGCAGTTCTTC; CDR3: CASSDLQGSYNEQFF
J: TRBJ2-3; D: NA; V: TRBV30; size: NA; DNA: TGTGCCTGGAGTGTAGACCCCAAAAGCACAGATACGCAGTATTTT; CDR3: CAWSVDPKSTDTQYF